This T cell receptor beta chain originates from a study of blood T cell repertoires in COVID-19. Study-level information: The United States, Italy and Spain supplied acute and convalescent COVID-19 samples. Nucleic acid was either cDNA or gDNA, and it came from T cells, B-cell-depleted T cells, or PBMCs.

Per the original data handling: From reference gene primer amplification, estimates of nucleated cell counts were derived. The data were produced by immunoSEQ multiplex PCR, yet TCRdb's version contains in-frame clones alone and is incomplete. V, J and clone size are those of that table, while D and trimming were read from the DNA. The sample includes around 140,000 clones, roughly 86% of them seen just once. Sequencing was carried out using peripheral blood. The clonotype comes from a man between 65 and 85 years old with acute or convalescent COVID-19.

CDR3 protein: CAISETTGIQPQHF. The CDR3 DNA is TGTGCCATCAGTGAGACAACAGGGATACAGCCCCAGCATTTT. The chain combines TRBV10-3 with TRBJ1-5, with D possibly being TRBD1 (6 bases). Trimming took off 2 bases at V and 7 bases at J, with 12 bases between the two ends. Per germline, CDR1 ENHRY and CDR2 SYGVKD. The CDR3 is 14 amino acids.